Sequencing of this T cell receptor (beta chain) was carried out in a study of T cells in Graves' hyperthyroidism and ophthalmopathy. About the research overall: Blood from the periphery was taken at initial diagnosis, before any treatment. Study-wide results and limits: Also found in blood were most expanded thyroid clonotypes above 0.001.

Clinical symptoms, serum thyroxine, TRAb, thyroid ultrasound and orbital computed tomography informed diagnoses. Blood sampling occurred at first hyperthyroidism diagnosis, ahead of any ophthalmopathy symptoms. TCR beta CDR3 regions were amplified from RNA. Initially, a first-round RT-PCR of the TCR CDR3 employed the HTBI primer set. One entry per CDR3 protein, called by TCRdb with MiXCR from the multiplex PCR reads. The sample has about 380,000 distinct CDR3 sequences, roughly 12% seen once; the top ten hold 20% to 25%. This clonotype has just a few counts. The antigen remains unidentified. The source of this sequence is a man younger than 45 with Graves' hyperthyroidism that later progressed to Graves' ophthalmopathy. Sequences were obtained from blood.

This CDR3 is CATSPTGAPQETQYF. CDR3 sequence (DNA): TGTGCCACCTCACCGACAGGGGCGCCCCAAGAGACCCAGTACTTC. The chain has TRBV6-1 and TRBJ2-5; 8 bases match TRBD1. Germline CDR1 MNHNS, CDR2 SASEGT. Trimming at V came to 10 bases and at J to 1 base, leaving 11 bases not matched to a gene. The CDR3 is made up of 15 amino acids.